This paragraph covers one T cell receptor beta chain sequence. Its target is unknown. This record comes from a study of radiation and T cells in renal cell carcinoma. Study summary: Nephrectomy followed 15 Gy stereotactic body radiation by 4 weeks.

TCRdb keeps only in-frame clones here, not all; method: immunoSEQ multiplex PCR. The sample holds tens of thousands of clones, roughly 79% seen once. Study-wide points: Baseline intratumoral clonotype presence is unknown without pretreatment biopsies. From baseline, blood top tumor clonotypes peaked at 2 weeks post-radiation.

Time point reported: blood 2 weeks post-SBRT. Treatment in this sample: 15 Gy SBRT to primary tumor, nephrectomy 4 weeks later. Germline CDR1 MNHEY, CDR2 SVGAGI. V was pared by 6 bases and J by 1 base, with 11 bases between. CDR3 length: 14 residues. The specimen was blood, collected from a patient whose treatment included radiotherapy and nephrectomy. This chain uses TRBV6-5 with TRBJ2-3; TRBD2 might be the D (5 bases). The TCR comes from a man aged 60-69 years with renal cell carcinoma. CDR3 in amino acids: CASRTPGGTDTQYF. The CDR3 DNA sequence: TGTGCCAGCAGGACGCCCGGGGGCACAGATACGCAGTATTTT.